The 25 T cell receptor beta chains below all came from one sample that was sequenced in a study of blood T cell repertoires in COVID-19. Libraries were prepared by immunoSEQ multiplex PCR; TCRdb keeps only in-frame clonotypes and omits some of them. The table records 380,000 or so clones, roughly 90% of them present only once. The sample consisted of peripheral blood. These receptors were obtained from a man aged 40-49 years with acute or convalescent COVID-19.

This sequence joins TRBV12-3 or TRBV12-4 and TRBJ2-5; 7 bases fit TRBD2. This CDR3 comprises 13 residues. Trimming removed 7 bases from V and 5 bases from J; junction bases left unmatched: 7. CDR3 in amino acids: CASTLGGRETQYF. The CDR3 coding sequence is TGTGCCAGCACCTTGGGAGGGAGGGAGACCCAGTACTTC.

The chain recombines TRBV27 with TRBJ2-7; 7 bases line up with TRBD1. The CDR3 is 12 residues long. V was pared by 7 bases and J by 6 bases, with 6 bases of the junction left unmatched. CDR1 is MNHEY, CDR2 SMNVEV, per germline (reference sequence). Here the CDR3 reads CASNIQGCEQYF. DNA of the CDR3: TGTGCCAGCAACATACAGGGGTGCGAGCAGTACTTC.

CDR3 sequence: CASSLEASSPLHF. The CDR3 DNA follows: TGTGCCAGCAGCTTAGAGGCTTCTTCACCCCTCCACTTT. The chain combines TRBV11-2 with TRBJ1-6; D is undetermined. In germline, CDR1 is SGHAT, CDR2 FQNNGV. This CDR3 contains 13 residues. V dropped 0 bases and J dropped 9 bases, with 6 bases sitting between them.

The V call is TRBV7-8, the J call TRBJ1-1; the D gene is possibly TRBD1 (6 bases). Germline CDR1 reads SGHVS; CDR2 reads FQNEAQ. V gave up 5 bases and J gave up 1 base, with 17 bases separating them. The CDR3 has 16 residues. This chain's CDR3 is CASSRLAGTRNTEAFF. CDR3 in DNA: TGTGCCAGCAGCCGCCTTGCAGGGACACGGAACACTGAAGCTTTCTTT.

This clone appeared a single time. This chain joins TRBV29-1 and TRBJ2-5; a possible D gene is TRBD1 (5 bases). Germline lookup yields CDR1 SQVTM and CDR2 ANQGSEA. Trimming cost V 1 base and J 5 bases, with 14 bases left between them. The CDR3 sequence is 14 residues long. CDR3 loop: CSVEGSGSRETQYF. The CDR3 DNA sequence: TGCAGCGTTGAAGGTTCAGGGTCTCGGGAGACCCAGTACTTC.

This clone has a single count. The CDR3 loop reads CASSERQASDYGYTF. The CDR3 DNA reads TGTGCCAGCAGTGAAAGACAGGCCTCGGACTATGGCTACACCTTC. This rearrangement joins TRBV6-1 to TRBJ1-2, with TRBD1 as a possible D gene (6 bases). V was trimmed by 2 bases and J by 3 bases, leaving 13 bases between them. Germline lookup yields CDR1 MNHNS and CDR2 SASEGT. This CDR3 has 15 amino acids.

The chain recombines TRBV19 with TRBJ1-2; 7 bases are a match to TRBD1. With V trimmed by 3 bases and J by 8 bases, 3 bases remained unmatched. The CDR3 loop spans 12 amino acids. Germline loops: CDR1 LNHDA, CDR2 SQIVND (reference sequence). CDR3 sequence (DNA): TGTGCCAGTAGTATGGACAGGCGGGGCTACACCTTC. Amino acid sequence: CASSMDRRGYTF. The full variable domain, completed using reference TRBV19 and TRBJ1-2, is DGGITQSPKYLFRKEGQNVTLSCEQNLNHDAMYWYRQDPGQGLRLIYYSQIVNDFQKGDIAEGYSVSREKKESFPLTVTSAQKNPTAFYLCASSMDRRGYTFGSGTRLTVV.

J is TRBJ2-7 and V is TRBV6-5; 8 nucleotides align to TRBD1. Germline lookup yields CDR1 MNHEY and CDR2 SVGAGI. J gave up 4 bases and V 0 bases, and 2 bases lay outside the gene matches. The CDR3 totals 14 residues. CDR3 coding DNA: TGTGCCAGCAGTTACTCGGACAGGGCGTACGAGCAGTACTTC. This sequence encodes CASSYSDRAYEQYF.

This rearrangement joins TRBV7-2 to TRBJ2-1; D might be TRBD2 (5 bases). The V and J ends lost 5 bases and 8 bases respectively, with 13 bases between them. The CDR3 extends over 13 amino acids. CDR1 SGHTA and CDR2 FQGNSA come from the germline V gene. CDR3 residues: CASSTSAGDEQFF. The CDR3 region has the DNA TGTGCCAGCAGCACGTCCGCCGGGGATGAGCAGTTCTTC. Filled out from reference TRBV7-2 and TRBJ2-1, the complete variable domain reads GAGVSQSPSNKVTEKGKDVELRCDPISGHTALYWYRQSLGQGLEFLIYFQGNSAPDKSGLPSDRFSAERTGGSVSTLTIQRTQQEDSAVYLCASSTSAGDEQFFGPGTRLTVL.

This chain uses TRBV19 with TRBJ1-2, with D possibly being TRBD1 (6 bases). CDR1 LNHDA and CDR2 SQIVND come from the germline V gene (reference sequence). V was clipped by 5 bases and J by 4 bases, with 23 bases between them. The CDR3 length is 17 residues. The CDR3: CASSAQRWTADFYGYTF. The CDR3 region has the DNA TGTGCCAGTAGTGCCCAAAGGTGGACAGCCGATTTCTATGGCTACACCTTC.

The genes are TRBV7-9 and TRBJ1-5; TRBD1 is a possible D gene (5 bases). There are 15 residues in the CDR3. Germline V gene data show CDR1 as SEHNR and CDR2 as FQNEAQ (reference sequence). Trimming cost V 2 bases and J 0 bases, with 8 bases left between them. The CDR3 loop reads CASSLRGDSNQPQHF. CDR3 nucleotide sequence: TGTGCCAGCAGCTTACGGGGGGATAGCAATCAGCCCCAGCATTTT.

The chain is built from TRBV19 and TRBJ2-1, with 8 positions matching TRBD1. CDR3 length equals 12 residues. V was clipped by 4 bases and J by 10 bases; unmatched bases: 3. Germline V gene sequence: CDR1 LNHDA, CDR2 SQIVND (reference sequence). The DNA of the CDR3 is TGTGCCAGTAGTAGGGGGACAGGCGAGCAGTTCTTC. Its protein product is CASSRGTGEQFF.

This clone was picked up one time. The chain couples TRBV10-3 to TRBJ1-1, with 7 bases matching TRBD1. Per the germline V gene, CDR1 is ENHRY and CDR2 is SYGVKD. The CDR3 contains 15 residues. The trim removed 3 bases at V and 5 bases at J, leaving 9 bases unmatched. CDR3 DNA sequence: TGTGCCATCAGTGACCTGGGGACAGTAGGGACTGAAGCTTTCTTT. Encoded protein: CAISDLGTVGTEAFF.

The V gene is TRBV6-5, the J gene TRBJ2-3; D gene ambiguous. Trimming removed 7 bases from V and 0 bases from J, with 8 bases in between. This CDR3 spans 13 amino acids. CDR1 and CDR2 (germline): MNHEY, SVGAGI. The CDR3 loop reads CASTASSTDTQYF. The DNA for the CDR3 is TGTGCCAGCACAGCGTCTAGCACAGATACGCAGTATTTT.

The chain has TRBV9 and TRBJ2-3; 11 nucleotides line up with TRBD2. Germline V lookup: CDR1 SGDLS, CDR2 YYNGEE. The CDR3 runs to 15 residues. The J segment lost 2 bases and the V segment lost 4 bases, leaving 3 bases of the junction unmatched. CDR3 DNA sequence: TGTGCCAGCAGCTTAGCGGGAGGGCCCACAGATACGCAGTATTTT. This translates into CASSLAGGPTDTQYF.

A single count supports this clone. The CDR3 protein is CASSISHRLAGGYTGELFF. The CDR3, as DNA: TGTGCCAGTAGTATATCCCATAGGCTAGCGGGGGGATACACCGGGGAGCTGTTTTTT. The V and J genes are TRBV19 and TRBJ2-2; 11 bases are a match to TRBD2. The CDR3 totals 19 residues. With 2 bases clipped from V and 3 bases from J, the junction kept 11 bases outside the gene matches. Per the germline V gene, CDR1 is LNHDA and CDR2 is SQIVND (reference sequence).

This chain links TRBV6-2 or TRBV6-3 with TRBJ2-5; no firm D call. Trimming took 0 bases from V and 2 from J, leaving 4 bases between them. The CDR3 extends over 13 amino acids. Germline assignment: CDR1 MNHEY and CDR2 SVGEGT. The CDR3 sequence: CASSYSRQETQYF. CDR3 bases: TGTGCCAGCAGTTACTCGAGACAAGAGACCCAGTACTTC.

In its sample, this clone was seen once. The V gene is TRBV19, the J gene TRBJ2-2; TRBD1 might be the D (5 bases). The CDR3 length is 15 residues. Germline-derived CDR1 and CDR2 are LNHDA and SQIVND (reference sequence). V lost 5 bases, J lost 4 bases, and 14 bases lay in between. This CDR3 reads CASSSWTMSTGELFF. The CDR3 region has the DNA TGTGCCAGTAGTTCCTGGACAATGTCCACCGGGGAGCTGTTTTTT. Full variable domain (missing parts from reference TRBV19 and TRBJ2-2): DGGITQSPKYLFRKEGQNVTLSCEQNLNHDAMYWYRQDPGQGLRLIYYSQIVNDFQKGDIAEGYSVSREKKESFPLTVTSAQKNPTAFYLCASSSWTMSTGELFFGEGSRLTVL.

The CDR3 is CASSFRNRTAYSNQPQHF. As DNA, the CDR3 is TGTGCCAGCAGTTTCCGAAATCGGACAGCTTATAGCAATCAGCCCCAGCATTTT. The chain links TRBV28 to TRBJ1-5; TRBD1 might be the D (6 bases). Germline V gene data show CDR1 as MDHEN and CDR2 as SYDVKM. The CDR3 runs to 18 residues. V lost 3 bases to trimming and J lost 0 bases, with 18 bases between them.

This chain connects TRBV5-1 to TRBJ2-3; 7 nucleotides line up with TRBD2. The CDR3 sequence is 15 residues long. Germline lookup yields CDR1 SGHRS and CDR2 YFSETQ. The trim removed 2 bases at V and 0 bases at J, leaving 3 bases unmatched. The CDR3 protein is CASSFRGRSTDTQYF. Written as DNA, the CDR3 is TGCGCCAGCAGCTTTCGCGGGAGAAGCACAGATACGCAGTATTTT.

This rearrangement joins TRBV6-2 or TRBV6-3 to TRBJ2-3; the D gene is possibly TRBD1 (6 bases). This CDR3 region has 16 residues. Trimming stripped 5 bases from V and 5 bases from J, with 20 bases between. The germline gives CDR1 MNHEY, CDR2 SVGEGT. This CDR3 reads CASSRGTSLLGDTQYF. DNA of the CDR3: TGTGCCAGCAGTAGGGGGACCTCGTTGTTGGGAGATACGCAGTATTTT.

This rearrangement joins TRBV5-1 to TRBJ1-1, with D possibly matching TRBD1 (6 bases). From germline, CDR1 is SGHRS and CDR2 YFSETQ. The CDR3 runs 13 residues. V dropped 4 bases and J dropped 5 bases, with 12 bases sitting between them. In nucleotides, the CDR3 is TGCGCCAGCAGCCCCAGGGGAGGGACTGAAGCTTTCTTT. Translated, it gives CASSPRGGTEAFF.

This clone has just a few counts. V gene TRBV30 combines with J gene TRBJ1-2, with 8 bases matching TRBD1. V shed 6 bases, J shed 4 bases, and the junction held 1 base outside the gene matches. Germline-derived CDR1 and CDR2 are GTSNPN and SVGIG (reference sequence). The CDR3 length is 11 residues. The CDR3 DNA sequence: TGTGCCTGTGACAGGGGCTATGGCTACACCTTC. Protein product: CACDRGYGYTF.

In DNA, the CDR3 is TGTGCCAGCACCCCCGGGGACTACTCTGGGGCCAACGTCCTGACTTTC. Protein: CASTPGDYSGANVLTF. The rearrangement uses TRBV28 and TRBJ2-6; 7 bases map to TRBD2. Per germline, CDR1 MDHEN and CDR2 SYDVKM. Trimming removed 7 bases from V and 0 bases from J; junction bases left unmatched: 6. The length of the CDR3 is 16 residues.

In nucleotides, the CDR3 is TGCGCCAGCAGCCACCGGGACAGGGGTTTAGCCCTCCACTTT. It is translated as CASSHRDRGLALHF. This chain links TRBV4-3 with TRBJ1-6, with TRBD1 matching 10 bases. Germline CDR1 reads LGHNA; CDR2 reads YSLEER. J gave up 14 bases and V 3 bases, and 7 bases lay outside the gene matches. The CDR3 consists of 14 residues.